These 14 T cell receptor beta chains were sequenced from one sample in a study of vaccination and CD4 T cells after COVID-19. Time point described: late sampling 161 to 241 days after vaccination in three convalescent patients. TCRdb analysed the PCR reads with MiXCR anew, one entry per CDR3 protein. The sample consists of 25,000 to 30,000 distinct CDR3 sequences, under 60% of them appearing once. Sequences were derived from CD4+ T cells from blood, sampled about 7 months after SARS-CoV-2 vaccination. The receptor source for this set is a human donor who had recovered from COVID-19.

The gene calls are TRBV10-1 and TRBJ2-3, with unresolved D. The CDR3 runs to 13 residues. With 2 bases removed from V and 4 bases from J, the gap between germline ends came to 7 bases. Germline V gene sequence: CDR1 WNHNN, CDR2 SYGVQD (reference sequence). CDR3 in DNA: TGCGCCAGCAGTGAGAATATGGCAGATACGCAGTATTTT. It translates to CASSENMADTQYF.

This chain links TRBV5-1 with TRBJ2-7; D gene ambiguous. CDR1 and CDR2 (germline): SGHRS, YFSETQ. V lost 1 base, J lost 0 bases, and 11 bases lay in between. This CDR3 has 15 residues. The CDR3 DNA follows: TGCGCCAGCAGCTTGAACGCGAGCCCCTCCTACGAGCAGTACTTC. It is translated as CASSLNASPSYEQYF.

This clonotype occurred a few times. The J gene is TRBJ2-5, the V gene TRBV12-3 or TRBV12-4; 12 bases map to TRBD2. This CDR3 spans 14 amino acids. V lost 7 bases, J lost 4 bases, and 4 bases stayed unmatched. The CDR3 is CASTLAGGGETQYF. The CDR3 DNA is TGTGCCAGCACCCTAGCGGGAGGGGGAGAGACCCAGTACTTC.

This chain joins TRBV7-6 and TRBJ2-3; TRBD2 matches 10 bases. Germline V gene lookup returns CDR1 SGHVS and CDR2 FNYEAQ. The length of the CDR3 is 17 residues. The ends lost 1 base at V and 4 bases at J; junction bases unmatched: 8. CDR3 in amino acids: CASSLVSSGSYPDTQYF. The CDR3 nucleotides read TGTGCCAGCAGCTTAGTGTCTAGCGGGAGTTATCCAGATACGCAGTATTTT.

The J gene is TRBJ2-5, the V gene TRBV20-1, with D perhaps TRBD2 (6 bases). Germline V lookup: CDR1 DFQATT, CDR2 SNEGSKA (reference sequence). Trimming took 3 bases from V and 1 from J, leaving 15 bases between them. The CDR3 is 15 amino acids. The CDR3 sequence: CSASSFNSGQETQYF. CDR3 in DNA: TGCAGTGCTAGCTCGTTTAATAGCGGCCAAGAGACCCAGTACTTC.

V usage is TRBV6-1 and J usage is TRBJ2-7; D is undetermined. With 1 base removed from V and 0 bases from J, the gap between germline ends came to 7 bases. CDR3 length: 14 residues. Germline CDR1 MNHNS, CDR2 SASEGT. This CDR3 reads CASSEEPYSYEQYF. In DNA form, the CDR3 reads TGTGCCAGCAGTGAAGAACCTTACTCCTACGAGCAGTACTTC.

The chain joins TRBV28 to TRBJ1-2; D is unresolved. This CDR3 has 11 residues. With 8 bases removed from V and 7 bases from J, the gap between germline ends came to 11 bases. The germline V gene has CDR1 MDHEN and CDR2 SYDVKM. The CDR3 coding sequence is TGTGCCAGCCGAGGGATCTCTGGCTACACCTTC. The encoded protein is CASRGISGYTF.

This chain connects TRBV5-1 to TRBJ2-1; 7 bases are a match to TRBD2. CDR3 length equals 16 residues. Trimming cost V 1 base and J 4 bases; bases outside gene matches: 8. Looked up from germline, CDR1 is SGHRS and CDR2 is YFSETQ. CDR3 amino acids: CASSLNPGTTYNEQFF. The CDR3 DNA reads as TGCGCCAGCAGCTTGAACCCCGGGACTACTTACAATGAGCAGTTCTTC.

The V call is TRBV28, the J call TRBJ2-3, with 8 bases that match TRBD2. Germline assignment: CDR1 MDHEN and CDR2 SYDVKM. Trimming cost V 3 bases and J 3 bases; bases outside gene matches: 5. The CDR3 has 15 amino acids. Here the CDR3 DNA reads TGTGCCAGCAGTTTTAGCGGGAAGGCTACAGATACGCAGTATTTT. Translated, it gives CASSFSGKATDTQYF. The variable domain in full, completed from reference TRBV28 and TRBJ2-3, reads DVKVTQSSRYLVKRTGEKVFLECVQDMDHENMFWYRQDPGLGLRLIYFSYDVKMKEKGDIPEGYSVSREKKERFSLILESASTNQTSMYLCASSFSGKATDTQYFGPGTRLTVL.

V and J are TRBV27 and TRBJ2-7, with D tentatively TRBD2 (5 bases). From germline, CDR1 is MNHEY and CDR2 SMNVEV (reference sequence). Trimming removed 6 bases from V and 6 bases from J, with 30 bases in between. CDR3 length equals 18 residues. CDR3 sequence (DNA): TGTGCCAGCAGGCGCCCCGGGCTAGAGGGAGATGGTTTCCCCGAGCAGTACTTC. As protein: CASRRPGLEGDGFPEQYF.

This clonotype has just one count. The chain uses TRBV7-9 and TRBJ2-1, with D unresolved. This CDR3 comprises 13 residues. Deletions cut 4 bases from V and 7 bases from J, with 11 bases between. CDR1 is SEHNR, CDR2 FQNEAQ, per germline (reference sequence). This CDR3 is CASSSWGNNEQFF. The CDR3, as DNA: TGTGCCAGCAGCTCCTGGGGTAATAATGAGCAGTTCTTC. Filled out from reference TRBV7-9 and TRBJ2-1, the complete variable domain reads DTGVSQNPRHKITKRGQNVTFRCDPISEHNRLYWYRQTLGQGPEFLTYFQNEAQLEKSRLLSDRFSAERPKGSFSTLEIQRTEQGDSAMYLCASSSWGNNEQFFGPGTRLTVL.

This clonotype was detected a few times. The chain combines TRBV7-9 with TRBJ2-4, with D tentatively TRBD1 (6 bases). The CDR3 runs 13 residues. The germline V and J ends were trimmed by 5 bases and 5 bases, with 10 bases remaining between them. The germline gives CDR1 SEHNR, CDR2 FQNEAQ (reference sequence). The CDR3 reads CASSPRQENIQYF. As DNA, the CDR3 is TGTGCCAGCAGCCCCCGACAGGAAAACATTCAGTACTTC.

V usage is TRBV27 and J usage is TRBJ2-7; maybe TRBD1 (6 bases). From germline, CDR1 is MNHEY and CDR2 SMNVEV (reference sequence). The V end was cut by 7 bases, the J end by 1 base, with 14 bases between. The CDR3 covers 14 residues. The CDR3 DNA is TGTGCCAGCATGGGCAGGGGAAGATCCTACGAGCAGTACTTC. Translating it yields CASMGRGRSYEQYF.

This clonotype was observed a handful of times. The V gene is TRBV7-8, the J gene TRBJ2-7; TRBD1 might be the D (5 bases). The CDR3 has 17 amino acids. CDR1 is SGHVS, CDR2 FQNEAQ, per germline. The V and J ends lost 0 bases and 1 base respectively, with 16 bases between them. The CDR3 region has the DNA TGTGCCAGCAGCTTAGCCTCCGTCAGGGCCGAATCCTACGAGCAGTACTTC. It is translated as CASSLASVRAESYEQYF.